This T cell receptor beta chain originates from a study of blood T cells in healthy people across ages. On this clonotype itself: Antigen: not known.

Trimming took off 7 bases at V and 0 bases at J, with 9 bases between the two ends. The CDR3 consists of 14 residues. The germline CDR1 and CDR2 sequences are SEHNR and FQNEAQ (reference sequence). Study-level findings and limits: Diversity of TCR beta per million T cells declined in a roughly linear way with age. Versus aged donors, long-lived donors had higher diversity and more naive CD4+ cells. Changes in expanded clonotypes were possibly confounded, as the CMV status of donors was unknown.

Together with a sample-barcoded 5' primer, a J-beta primer mix was included in a second PCR lasting about 6 to 11 cycles. All cDNA molecules were each tagged by a template-switch adaptor with 12 random nucleotides. In TCRdb, the 5' RACE reads were re-called with MiXCR into one record per CDR3 protein. The sample yields over 950,000 distinct CDR3 sequences, roughly 47% seen once. The receptor was isolated from an older woman in good health. Sequenced: blood. The chain links TRBV7-9 to TRBJ2-2; possibly TRBD2 for D (5 bases). The CDR3 region has the DNA TGTGCCAGCACTGGCGGGCCGAACACCGGGGAGCTGTTTTTT. Translating gives CASTGGPNTGELFF. Using reference TRBV7-9 and TRBJ2-2 for the parts outside the CDR3, the full variable domain is DTGVSQNPRHKITKRGQNVTFRCDPISEHNRLYWYRQTLGQGPEFLTYFQNEAQLEKSRLLSDRFSAERPKGSFSTLEIQRTEQGDSAMYLCASTGGPNTGELFFGEGSRLTVL.